A selection of T cell receptor beta chains follows, all from one sample in a study of blood T cell repertoires in COVID-19. This table comes from immunoSEQ multiplex PCR, and its TCRdb copy is limited to in-frame clones, with some not included. Of some 160,000 clones in the sample, about 82% were seen once. Sequencing input: peripheral blood. The receptors stem from an elderly woman with COVID-19, enrolled during active disease. CDR3s include the opening cysteine and the closing phenylalanine or tryptophan. The order of the fields is V gene, J gene, D gene, clone size, CDR3 DNA, CDR3 protein. The D gene is left open where the match is weak. Clone size is stated in some rows and not others, as once, few, many or a class when expanded.

>TRBV5-1|TRBJ2-1|NA|NA
TGCGCCAGCACATGGGGAAGTAGGGACAACAATGAGCAGTTCTTC
CASTWGSRDNNEQFF
>TRBV5-5|TRBJ2-2|TRBD1|NA
TGTGCCAGCAGCGGGGCCCAGGGGGTCACCGGGGAGCTGTTTTTT
CASSGAQGVTGELFF
>TRBV6-5|TRBJ1-1|TRBD1|NA
TGTGCCAGCAGACGTACAGGGGCAACTGAAGCTTTCTTT
CASRRTGATEAFF
>TRBV7-2|TRBJ2-5|NA|NA
TGTGCCAGCAGCTTGGTCGGTAGCGGCAACCAAGAGACCCAGTACTTC
CASSLVGSGNQETQYF
>TRBV7-9|TRBJ2-7|NA|NA
TGTGCCAGCAGCTTACCCCAGGGGCGAAGTGAGCAGTACTTC
CASSLPQGRSEQYF
>TRBV6-5|TRBJ2-2|NA|NA
TGTGCCAGCAGCGCACTACAGGCAAACACCGGGGAGCTGTTTTTT
CASSALQANTGELFF
>TRBV7-2|TRBJ2-5|NA|NA
TGTGCCAGCAGCGGGTGGAGGTCGCAAGAGACCCAGTACTTC
CASSGWRSQETQYF
>TRBV25-1|TRBJ1-1|NA|NA
TGTGCCAGCAGTGAATATAGCGCCGGACGGGCTGAAGCTTTCTTT
CASSEYSAGRAEAFF
>TRBV10-3|TRBJ2-7|NA|NA
TGTGCCATCAAAAAGTCCCAAACAGGGACCTACGAGCAGTACTTC
CAIKKSQTGTYEQYF
>TRBV6-5|TRBJ1-6|TRBD1|NA
TGTGCCGGGGGGGACAGGAAATATTCACCCCTCCACTTT
CAGGDRKYSPLHF
>TRBV6-1|TRBJ2-3|TRBD2|NA
TGTGCCAGCAGTGAAGCACTAGCGGGAGGGTCAAATACGCAGTATTTT
CASSEALAGGSNTQYF
>TRBV3-1/TRBV3-2|TRBJ2-7|NA|NA
TGTGCCAGCAGCCAAGGGGACTCGCTGGGAGCCAGCTTC
CASSQGDSLGASF
>TRBV15|TRBJ1-3|NA|NA
TGTGCCACCAGCACCAACTCTGGAAACACCATATATTTT
CATSTNSGNTIYF
>TRBV6-6|TRBJ1-1|NA|NA
TGTGCCAGCAGCCGGAGATCTGAAGCTTTCTTT
CASSRRSEAFF
>TRBV21-1|TRBJ1-3|NA|once
TGTGCCAGCAGCACCCCTGGCGACAGAGCCTCTGGAAACACCATATATTTT
CASSTPGDRASGNTIYF
>TRBV19|TRBJ1-4|NA|NA
TGTGCCAGCCACCCTCGGGGGGCCGTTAATGAAAAACTGTTTTTT
CASHPRGAVNEKLFF
>TRBV6-1|TRBJ1-2|NA|NA
TGTGCCAGCAGTGAATCGTGGGGGGACTATGGCTACACCTTC
CASSESWGDYGYTF
>TRBV5-4|TRBJ2-2|TRBD2|NA
TGTGCCAGCAGCTTGGGTAGCGGGAGGGCCAACGGGGAGCTGTTTTTT
CASSLGSGRANGELFF
>TRBV7-3|TRBJ2-5|NA|NA
TGTGCCAGCAGCTTAGGCGGGGGCAACCAAGAGACCCAGTACTTC
CASSLGGGNQETQYF
>TRBV19|TRBJ1-2|TRBD1|NA
TGTGCCAGTAGGTTGACAGGGGATGACTATGGCTACACCTTC
CASRLTGDDYGYTF
>TRBV4-2|TRBJ1-3|NA|NA
TGTGCCAGCAGCCAAGAGGGGACATTCAGAGGTGGAAACACCATATATTTT
CASSQEGTFRGGNTIYF
>TRBV3-1/TRBV3-2|TRBJ1-1|NA|NA
TGTGCCAGCAGCCGAATACAGGGGAACACTGAAGCTTTCTTT
CASSRIQGNTEAFF
>TRBV21-1|TRBJ1-3|NA|NA
TGTGCCAGCAGCAAAACAGGGGGCTGGCTCACCATATATTTT
CASSKTGGWLTIYF
>TRBV7-9|TRBJ1-6|TRBD1|NA
TGTGCCAGCAGCTTGGGACAGGGGGCGGAATCACCCCTCCACTTT
CASSLGQGAESPLHF
>TRBV7-9|TRBJ2-7|TRBD1|NA
TGTGCCAGCAGCTTTGGTACCCGGGACAGGGCTTACGAGCAGTACTTC
CASSFGTRDRAYEQYF
>TRBV10-3|TRBJ1-3|NA|NA
TGTGCCATCAGAAGCGACTCTGGAAACACCATATATTTT
CAIRSDSGNTIYF
>TRBV18|TRBJ1-1|TRBD1|NA
TGTGCCAGCTCACCACCCCATCGAACAGGGGGGACTGAAGCTTTCTTT
CASSPPHRTGGTEAFF
>TRBV12-2|TRBJ2-4|NA|NA
TGTGCAAGTCGCCCTGTCGCGGCAGCCAAAAACATTCAGTACTTC
CASRPVAAAKNIQYF
>TRBV6-5|TRBJ2-4|TRBD1|NA
TGTGCCAGCATGAGGACAGGTGGAAACATTCAGTACTTC
CASMRTGGNIQYF